This T cell receptor beta chain is from a study of blood T cell repertoires in COVID-19. About the study: COVID-19 samples collected from the United States, Italy and Spain covered acute and convalescent phases. From T cells, B-cell-depleted T cells, or PBMCs came the material, which was cDNA or gDNA.

Here immunoSEQ multiplex PCR was the method, and the copy in TCRdb shows in-frame clones only, minus some. Counted here are 300,000 to 400,000 clones, roughly nine tenths occurring once; the ten biggest clones make up under 3%. Seattle's cohort entered during active infection and was followed longitudinally. This CDR3 is 14 amino acids long. Germline V gene sequence: CDR1 SGHAT, CDR2 FQNNGV. Trimming stripped 1 base from V and 7 bases from J, with 13 bases between. The source of this sequence is a woman aged 25 to 39 with COVID-19, enrolled during active disease. The sequencing input was peripheral blood. V is TRBV11-2 and J is TRBJ1-2, with D perhaps matching TRBD1 (6 bases). Here the CDR3 reads CASSLGRGLGGYTF. The CDR3 nucleotides are TGTGCCAGCAGCTTAGGCAGGGGATTGGGTGGCTACACCTTC.